The 29 T cell receptor beta chains given below trace back to one sample, sequenced in a study of blood T cell repertoires in COVID-19. Measured with immunoSEQ multiplex PCR; TCRdb has only the in-frame clones, and not every one. The sample shows about 200,000 clones, around nine tenths of them seen only once. Material for sequencing was peripheral blood. The receptors originated from a man in his sixties with acute or convalescent COVID-19.

The chain is built from TRBV5-1 and TRBJ2-1, with a possible D match to TRBD1 (7 bases). The CDR3 loop spans 14 amino acids. In germline, CDR1 is SGHRS, CDR2 YFSETQ. Between the trimmed V and J ends, which lost 4 bases and 6 bases, there was a span of 14 bases. Here the CDR3 DNA reads TGCGCCAGCAGCGGGAGGACAGGCAGCAATGAGCAGTTCTTC. It yields the protein CASSGRTGSNEQFF.

The V gene is TRBV5-1, the J gene TRBJ2-2; TRBD2 aligns across 10 bases. The CDR3 contains 16 residues. The junction had 6 bases not matched to a gene; V was cut back by 5 bases and J by 2 bases. CDR1 and CDR2 (germline): SGHRS, YFSETQ. DNA of the CDR3: TGCGCCAGCAGGGATACTAGCGGGGTCAACACCGGGGAGCTGTTTTTT. Residues: CASRDTSGVNTGELFF.

V usage is TRBV5-1 and J usage is TRBJ2-5; 11 nucleotides match TRBD2. There are 17 residues in the CDR3. Germline V gene sequence: CDR1 SGHRS, CDR2 YFSETQ. V lost 2 bases to trimming and J lost 0 bases; unmatched junction nucleotides: 6. CDR3 sequence reads: CASSFGLAGGYQETQYF. CDR3 bases: TGCGCCAGCAGCTTCGGGCTAGCGGGGGGTTACCAAGAGACCCAGTACTTC.

V gene TRBV10-2 combines with J gene TRBJ1-4; no clear D gene. The CDR3 consists of 12 residues. V was pared by 6 bases and J by 8 bases, with 10 bases between. In germline, CDR1 is WSHSY, CDR2 SAAADI. CDR3 sequence reads: CASSASREKLFF. CDR3 sequence (DNA): TGCGCCAGCAGCGCCTCTAGGGAAAAACTGTTTTTT.

This chain uses TRBV5-1 with TRBJ2-1; 12 nucleotides match TRBD2. The CDR3 is 20 amino acids. Germline V CDR1 and CDR2: SGHRS, YFSETQ. Trimming removed 0 bases from V and 5 bases from J; junction bases left unmatched: 15. The chain's CDR3 is CASSLGNLAGGPFRHNEQFF. The CDR3 nucleotides are TGCGCCAGCAGCTTGGGGAACCTAGCGGGGGGGCCGTTTAGACACAATGAGCAGTTCTTC.

The chain uses TRBV19 and TRBJ2-3, with 10 bases fitting TRBD1. Germline trimming cut 3 bases from V and 4 bases from J; bases unmatched to any gene: 4. Germline V gene lookup returns CDR1 LNHDA and CDR2 SQIVND (reference sequence). This CDR3 comprises 15 residues. The CDR3 loop reads CASSIGQGGSDTQYF. The CDR3 bases are TGTGCCAGTAGTATCGGACAGGGGGGTTCAGATACGCAGTATTTT.

This clone was recorded once. The chain is built from TRBV5-4 and TRBJ2-5; no reliable D call. Germline values: CDR1 SGHNT, CDR2 YYREEE (reference sequence). The CDR3 sequence is 13 residues long. Trimming left V 6 bases short and J 3 bases short, with 12 bases between. The CDR3 sequence: CASKSLTEETQYF. CDR3 DNA sequence: TGTGCCAGCAAATCTCTCACGGAAGAGACCCAGTACTTC.

This clone was counted only a few times. The rearrangement links TRBV7-6 to TRBJ2-7, with 7 positions matching TRBD1. The CDR3 runs 15 residues. Trimming removed 5 bases from V and 0 bases from J; junction bases left unmatched: 7. Germline loops: CDR1 SGHVS, CDR2 FNYEAQ. The CDR3 here is CASSVEQGFSYEQYF. As DNA, the CDR3 is TGTGCCAGCAGCGTGGAACAGGGGTTCTCCTACGAGCAGTACTTC.

V usage is TRBV29-1 and J usage is TRBJ2-3; 16 bases map to TRBD2. The J segment lost 4 bases and the V segment lost 6 bases, leaving 13 bases of the junction unmatched. CDR3 length: 18 amino acids. The germline V gene has CDR1 SQVTM and CDR2 ANQGSEA. The CDR3 region is CSVPGLAGGSTSADTQYF. CDR3 bases: TGCAGCGTGCCGGGACTAGCGGGGGGGAGTACATCGGCAGATACGCAGTATTTT.

V is TRBV7-2 and J is TRBJ2-4; D might be TRBD1 (6 bases). Trimming shortened V by 5 bases and J by 6 bases, and 20 bases separated the two germline ends. Germline V gene lookup returns CDR1 SGHTA and CDR2 FQGNSA. The CDR3 extends over 16 amino acids. CDR3 coding DNA: TGTGCCAGCAGCCCGAGGGGTAGGGGGATCTCAAACATTCAGTACTTC. Residues: CASSPRGRGISNIQYF. Using reference TRBV7-2 and TRBJ2-4 for the parts outside the CDR3, the full variable domain is GAGVSQSPSNKVTEKGKDVELRCDPISGHTALYWYRQSLGQGLEFLIYFQGNSAPDKSGLPSDRFSAERTGGSVSTLTIQRTQQEDSAVYLCASSPRGRGISNIQYFGAGTRLSVL.

V usage is TRBV5-6 and J usage is TRBJ1-1, with TRBD1 as a possible D gene (5 bases). V was pared by 4 bases and J by 1 base, with 14 bases between. Germline CDR1 SGHDT, CDR2 YYEEEE. CDR3 length equals 15 residues. The CDR3 DNA reads as TGTGCCAGCAGCCCCGTTGGGGGGGGGAACACTGAAGCTTTCTTT. Residues: CASSPVGGGNTEAFF.

The V gene is TRBV6-6, the J gene TRBJ2-3; 7 bases match TRBD1. CDR3 length equals 12 residues. Germline V CDR1 and CDR2: MNHNY, SVGAGI (reference sequence). J lost 14 bases, V lost 8 bases, and 13 bases had no gene match. CDR3 region: CASGVSTGAVYF. CDR3 in DNA: TGTGCCAGCGGGGTTAGTACAGGGGCGGTGTATTTT.

The chain recombines TRBV10-3 with TRBJ2-3; possible D gene TRBD2, 5 bases. The ends were cut back, 6 bases at V and 4 bases at J, with 14 bases in the middle. Germline V gene data show CDR1 as ENHRY and CDR2 as SYGVKD. This CDR3 has 14 amino acids. CDR3 sequence (DNA): TGTGCCATCAGATCAAGCGGACCCGCAGATACGCAGTATTTT. Residues: CAIRSSGPADTQYF.

This chain uses TRBV7-2 with TRBJ2-2, with D perhaps TRBD2 (6 bases). This CDR3 has 14 residues. Germline CDR1 is SGHTA and CDR2 is FQGNSA. The V gene lost 5 bases and the J gene lost 7 bases, with 14 bases spanning the gap. This chain's CDR3 is CASSPPGGVGELFF. The DNA for the CDR3 is TGTGCCAGCAGCCCACCTGGCGGGGTCGGGGAGCTGTTTTTT.

The J gene is TRBJ2-7, the V gene TRBV6-1; a possible D gene is TRBD1 (6 bases). The CDR3 is 16 residues long. Germline assignment: CDR1 MNHNS and CDR2 SASEGT. The V end was cut by 3 bases, the J end by 6 bases, with 21 bases between. The CDR3 is CASSESGTGWKIEQYF. In DNA, the CDR3 is TGTGCCAGCAGTGAGAGCGGAACAGGGTGGAAGATCGAGCAGTACTTC.

V gene TRBV10-2 combines with J gene TRBJ1-5; the D gene is possibly TRBD1 (6 bases). V was clipped by 7 bases and J by 1 base, with 11 bases between them. The CDR3 extends over 14 amino acids. The germline gives CDR1 WSHSY, CDR2 SAAADI. The CDR3 DNA follows: TGCGCCAGCACCGGGCAGGGGAGCAATCAGCCCCAGCATTTT. This codes for CASTGQGSNQPQHF.

The chain couples TRBV5-8 to TRBJ1-2; D gene ambiguous. Trimming took 0 bases from V and 9 from J, leaving 12 bases between them. Germline V lookup: CDR1 SGHTS, CDR2 YDEGEE. This CDR3 comprises 13 residues. The CDR3 protein is CASSLVMRQSYTF. The CDR3 region has the DNA TGTGCCAGCAGCTTGGTAATGAGACAAAGCTACACCTTC.

The chain has TRBV7-2 and TRBJ2-1; D call uncertain. V was shortened by 1 base and J by 0 bases, with 7 bases between the two germline ends. Looked up from germline, CDR1 is SGHTA and CDR2 is FQGNSA. The CDR3 is 15 residues long. The CDR3 region has the DNA TGTGCCAGCAGCTTAGGTACTCGCTCCTACAATGAGCAGTTCTTC. Translation gives CASSLGTRSYNEQFF. Complete variable domain (other parts from reference TRBV7-2 and TRBJ2-1): GAGVSQSPSNKVTEKGKDVELRCDPISGHTALYWYRQSLGQGLEFLIYFQGNSAPDKSGLPSDRFSAERTGGSVSTLTIQRTQQEDSAVYLCASSLGTRSYNEQFFGPGTRLTVL.

The chain combines TRBV20-1 with TRBJ1-1, with D possibly TRBD1 on 6 matching bases. The CDR3 spans 11 residues. Germline V gene data show CDR1 as DFQATT and CDR2 as SNEGSKA (reference sequence). V was clipped by 2 bases and J by 11 bases, with 12 bases between them. CDR3 residues: CSARSQGTAFF. The CDR3 nucleotides read TGCAGTGCTAGAAGCCAGGGGACGGCTTTCTTT.

V is TRBV3-1 (or the pseudogene TRBV3-2) and J is TRBJ1-5, with D perhaps matching TRBD1 (6 bases). The CDR3 contains 16 residues. Germline CDR1 LGHDT, CDR2 YNNKEL (reference sequence). The V and J ends lost 5 bases and 0 bases respectively, with 14 bases between them. This CDR3 is CASSEGQYNSNQPQHF. CDR3 DNA: TGTGCCAGCAGCGAAGGACAGTATAATAGCAATCAGCCCCAGCATTTT.

The V call is TRBV7-3, the J call TRBJ1-3; TRBD1 aligns across 8 bases. The CDR3 runs to 15 residues. Germline lookup yields CDR1 SGHTA and CDR2 FQGTGA. The V and J ends lost 3 bases and 2 bases, in that order; junction bases with no gene match: 3. As DNA, the CDR3 is TGTGCCAGCAGCTTGTCGACAGGGGCTGGAAACACCATATATTTT. Translated: CASSLSTGAGNTIYF. The full variable domain, completed using reference TRBV7-3 and TRBJ1-3, is GAGVSQTPSNKVTEKGKYVELRCDPISGHTALYWYRQSLGQGPEFLIYFQGTGAADDSGLPNDRFFAVRPEGSVSTLKIQRTERGDSAVYLCASSLSTGAGNTIYFGEGSWLTVV.

The J gene is TRBJ1-6, the V gene TRBV5-1; 8 bases agree with TRBD1. The CDR3 is 16 residues long. From germline, CDR1 is SGHRS and CDR2 YFSETQ. V was clipped by 3 bases and J by 9 bases; unmatched bases: 11. In DNA, the CDR3 is TGCGCCAGCAGCTCCTTAGCCGGGACAGGAGCTTCACCCCTCCACTTT. It translates to CASSSLAGTGASPLHF.

The V call is TRBV18, the J call TRBJ1-6, with a possible D match to TRBD1 (5 bases). The germline V gene has CDR1 KGHSH and CDR2 LQKENI. This CDR3 spans 16 amino acids. V was clipped by 3 bases and J by 7 bases, with 16 bases between them. CDR3 sequence: CASSPEQGSRNSPLHF. CDR3 DNA: TGTGCCAGCTCACCCGAGCAGGGCAGTAGGAATTCACCCCTCCACTTT.

This rearrangement joins TRBV3-1 (or the pseudogene TRBV3-2) to TRBJ1-5, with no clear D. Deletions cut 2 bases from V and 4 bases from J, with 12 bases between. CDR3 size: 15 residues. Per the germline V gene, CDR1 is LGHDT and CDR2 is YNNKEL (reference sequence). The CDR3 spells CASSQSTSGNQPQHF. CDR3 DNA: TGTGCCAGCAGCCAAAGTACCTCCGGGAATCAGCCCCAGCATTTT.

V gene TRBV2 combines with J gene TRBJ2-7; 9 nucleotides match TRBD1. CDR3 length: 16 amino acids. V gave up 4 bases and J gave up 0 bases; unmatched junction bases: 7. The V gene's germline CDR1 is SNHLY and CDR2 FYNNEI. CDR3 protein: CASSVGRDRASYEQYF. DNA of the CDR3: TGTGCCAGCAGTGTGGGACGGGACAGGGCCTCCTACGAGCAGTACTTC.

J is TRBJ1-2 and V is TRBV25-1, with 9 bases fitting TRBD1. This CDR3 is built from 13 residues. Trimming cost V 3 bases and J 4 bases; bases outside gene matches: 0. From germline, CDR1 is MGHDK and CDR2 SYGVNS. The CDR3 loop is CASSEGQGYGYTF. Written as DNA, the CDR3 is TGTGCCAGCAGTGAGGGACAGGGCTATGGCTACACCTTC.

The chain employs TRBV28 and TRBJ2-7; 7 positions agree with TRBD2. Trimming cost V 5 bases and J 0 bases; bases outside gene matches: 7. In germline, CDR1 is MDHEN, CDR2 SYDVKM. The CDR3 runs to 15 residues. In DNA form, the CDR3 reads TGTGCCAGCAGTCCCGGGGGAGGGAGCTCCTACGAGCAGTACTTC. The encoded protein is CASSPGGGSSYEQYF.

This chain's CDR3 is CASSLAGGRVNQPQHF. The CDR3 DNA sequence: TGTGCCAGCAGCTTAGCGGGGGGTAGGGTCAATCAGCCCCAGCATTTT. V usage is TRBV7-2 and J usage is TRBJ1-5, with a tentative D call TRBD1 (5 bases). CDR1 is SGHTA, CDR2 FQGNSA, per germline. The CDR3 runs to 16 residues. The ends were cut back, 0 bases at V and 3 bases at J, with 12 bases in the middle.

The chain links TRBV11-2 to TRBJ1-1; 9 bases agree with TRBD1. Germline V gives CDR1 SGHAT, CDR2 FQNNGV. This CDR3 spans 17 amino acids. The J segment lost 0 bases and the V segment lost 5 bases, leaving 10 bases of the junction unmatched. CDR3 nucleotides: TGTGCCAGCAGCCCAAACAACAGGGGGCGCATGAACACTGAAGCTTTCTTT. It is translated as CASSPNNRGRMNTEAFF.